The 17 T cell receptor beta chains below all came from one sample that was sequenced in a study of T cell responses to AZD1222 COVID-19 vaccine. Assay: immunoSEQ multiplex PCR; the TCRdb copy retains only in-frame clones and omits some. The sample carries approximately 130,000 clones, roughly 93% recorded once. The input for sequencing was peripheral blood, taken on day 0 of AZD1222 vaccination. The receptors shown here come from an adult in good health.

This chain links TRBV5-1 with TRBJ2-7, with D perhaps matching TRBD2 (6 bases). The germline V gene encodes CDR1 SGHRS and CDR2 YFSETQ. V dropped 0 bases and J dropped 6 bases, with 10 bases sitting between them. The CDR3 length is 13 residues. CDR3 nucleotide sequence: TGCGCCAGCAGCTTGGGGGAGGAAGGCGAGCAGTACTTC. This gives the protein CASSLGEEGEQYF.

The J gene is TRBJ1-3, the V gene TRBV28, with D maybe TRBD1 (5 bases). CDR1 is MDHEN and CDR2 is SYDVKM in the germline V gene. This CDR3 is built from 14 residues. V was cut by 7 bases and J by 4 bases, with 14 bases left in between. The CDR3 DNA follows: TGTGCCAGCAATCGTGGGGCAGGAGGAAACACCATATATTTT. Amino acid sequence: CASNRGAGGNTIYF.

V and J are TRBV19 and TRBJ2-7, with a tentative D call TRBD2 (6 bases). Germline V gene sequence: CDR1 LNHDA, CDR2 SQIVND (reference sequence). Trimming removed 2 bases at V and 7 bases at J, with 27 bases between. The CDR3 covers 18 residues. CDR3 sequence: CASSIHPRNGRMMSEQYF. The CDR3 DNA reads as TGTGCCAGTAGTATACATCCGAGAAACGGGAGAATGATGAGTGAGCAGTACTTC.

V gene TRBV27 combines with J gene TRBJ2-7, with a possible D match to TRBD1 (6 bases). The length of the CDR3 is 13 residues. Germline V gives CDR1 MNHEY, CDR2 SMNVEV (reference sequence). Trimming removed 2 bases at V and 3 bases at J, with 8 bases between. DNA of the CDR3: TGTGCCAGCAGTTTAGGACAGTACTACGAGCAGTACTTC. This gives the protein CASSLGQYYEQYF.

This chain links TRBV19 with TRBJ1-5; D is possibly TRBD1 (5 bases). The CDR3 totals 16 residues. Looked up from germline, CDR1 is LNHDA and CDR2 is SQIVND (reference sequence). V was cut by 5 bases and J by 2 bases, with 16 bases left in between. CDR3 region: CASSPRAPGGNQPQHF. In DNA, the CDR3 is TGTGCCAGTAGTCCCCGGGCCCCGGGGGGCAATCAGCCCCAGCATTTT.

The V gene is TRBV2, the J gene TRBJ2-7; D tentatively fits TRBD1 or TRBD2 (5 bases each). The CDR3 runs to 12 residues. Germline V gene data show CDR1 as SNHLY and CDR2 as FYNNEI. Trimming left V 6 bases short and J 7 bases short, with 13 bases between. The CDR3 DNA reads as TGTGCCAGCAGGATACAGAGGGGTGAGCAGTACTTC. Residues: CASRIQRGEQYF.

The rearrangement links TRBV10-3 to TRBJ2-2; 8 nucleotides agree with TRBD1. There are 16 residues in the CDR3. The germline V gene encodes CDR1 ENHRY and CDR2 SYGVKD. The ends lost 5 bases at V and 4 bases at J; junction bases unmatched: 9. As DNA, the CDR3 is TGTGCCATCAGTTCCCAGGGGGCGGGGAGCACCGGGGAGCTGTTTTTT. Translated, it gives CAISSQGAGSTGELFF.

This chain joins TRBV2 and TRBJ1-1; TRBD1 is a possible D gene (5 bases). V lost 7 bases, J lost 0 bases, and 15 bases lay in between. This CDR3 has 15 residues. Germline values: CDR1 SNHLY, CDR2 FYNNEI. The CDR3 DNA sequence: TGTGCCAGCACCGAGACAGCCCTAATGAACACTGAAGCTTTCTTT. It codes for CASTETALMNTEAFF. Combining the CDR3 with reference TRBV2 and TRBJ1-1 gives the whole variable domain EPEVTQTPSHQVTQMGQEVILRCVPISNHLYFYWYRQILGQKVEFLVSFYNNEISEKSEIFDDQFSVERPDGSNFTLKIRSTKLEDSAMYFCASTETALMNTEAFFGQGTRLTVV.

The CDR3 DNA reads as TGTGCCAGTAGTAGGGGGGCGACGGAGGACGAGCAGTACTTC. It is translated as CASSRGATEDEQYF. The V and J genes are TRBV19 and TRBJ2-7; tentatively, D is TRBD1 or TRBD2 (6 bases each). Trimming left V 4 bases short and J 5 bases short, with 15 bases between. Per the germline V gene, CDR1 is LNHDA and CDR2 is SQIVND (reference sequence). The CDR3 spans 14 residues.

The chain joins TRBV5-5 to TRBJ1-2, with D maybe TRBD1 (6 bases). With 2 bases removed from V and 8 bases from J, the gap between germline ends came to 25 bases. The CDR3 runs 17 residues. Germline V CDR1 and CDR2: SGHKS, YYEKEE (reference sequence). Here the CDR3 DNA reads TGTGCCAGCAGCTTTCTAGGGGTGGACAGTGCCAGATCCGGCTACACCTTC. Translating gives CASSFLGVDSARSGYTF.

This clone appeared a single time. V gene TRBV5-1 combines with J gene TRBJ2-2, with a tentative D call TRBD2 (6 bases). Germline loops: CDR1 SGHRS, CDR2 YFSETQ. The V and J ends lost 4 bases and 1 base respectively, with 17 bases between them. The CDR3 is made up of 17 amino acids. CDR3 DNA: TGCGCCAGCAGCCTGGGAGGCTTGCGGGGGAACACCGGGGAGCTGTTTTTT. Protein: CASSLGGLRGNTGELFF. The full variable domain, with the rest looked up from reference TRBV5-1 and TRBJ2-2, is KAGVTQTPRYLIKTRGQQVTLSCSPISGHRSVSWYQQTPGQGLQFLFEYFSETQRNKGNFPGRFSGRQFSNSRSEMNVSTLELGDSALYLCASSLGGLRGNTGELFFGEGSRLTVL.

The sample holds one count of this clone. The chain recombines TRBV7-9 with TRBJ1-1; possibly TRBD1 for D (5 bases). Trimming took 5 bases from V and 1 from J, leaving 11 bases between them. Looked up from germline, CDR1 is SEHNR and CDR2 is FQNEAQ (reference sequence). The CDR3 length is 14 residues. The CDR3 loop is CASSMQGPNTEAFF. In DNA, the CDR3 is TGTGCCAGCAGCATGCAGGGACCGAACACTGAAGCTTTCTTT.

This clone was seen a single time. The CDR3 DNA is TGTGCCAGCAGTTTATCATCCGGCTCGAAACTGTTTTTT. Protein sequence: CASSLSSGSKLFF. The chain is built from TRBV27 and TRBJ1-4; D is undetermined. The ends were cut back, 0 bases at V and 11 bases at J, with 10 bases in the middle. The germline V gene has CDR1 MNHEY and CDR2 SMNVEV (reference sequence). This CDR3 spans 13 amino acids.

This rearrangement joins TRBV29-1 to TRBJ2-7; D tentatively fits TRBD1 or TRBD2 (5 bases each). CDR3 size: 14 residues. CDR1 is SQVTM, CDR2 ANQGSEA, per germline. V was cut by 3 bases and J by 0 bases, with 12 bases left in between. The chain's CDR3 is CSVERGAGSYEQYF. CDR3 bases: TGCAGCGTTGAGAGGGGCGCAGGCTCCTACGAGCAGTACTTC.

This chain links TRBV10-3 with TRBJ1-1; TRBD1 is a possible D gene (5 bases). The V gene's germline CDR1 is ENHRY and CDR2 SYGVKD. The CDR3 loop spans 12 amino acids. V was clipped by 10 bases and J by 5 bases, with 14 bases between them. Here the CDR3 DNA reads TGTGCCACCTCAGATGGGGGAACTGAAGCTTTCTTT. Translated, it gives CATSDGGTEAFF.

The chain uses TRBV15 and TRBJ1-4; D gene unclear. V lost 0 bases and J 4 bases, leaving 9 bases between the germline ends. The CDR3 has 15 residues. Germline V gene lookup returns CDR1 LNHNV and CDR2 YYDKDF (reference sequence). The CDR3: CATSRDPGFNEKLFF. CDR3 nucleotide sequence: TGTGCCACCAGCAGAGATCCCGGGTTTAATGAAAAACTGTTTTTT.

The rearrangement links TRBV28 to TRBJ1-2; D ambiguous. CDR1 and CDR2 from the germline V gene are MDHEN and SYDVKM. V was shortened by 6 bases and J by 3 bases, with 11 bases between the two germline ends. The CDR3 covers 13 residues. The CDR3 loop reads CASSLRSYYGYTF. In DNA, the CDR3 is TGTGCCAGCAGCCTCCGTTCCTACTATGGCTACACCTTC.